Described below is a single TCR beta chain sequence and its context. Its antigen specificity is not known. Base qualities were left out, and no much larger clone turns up one base away. The CDR3 regions of human TCRbeta chains were analyzed by immunosequencing. From the authors' description of their analysis: TCRs in the repertoires were matched against a reference library of SARS-CoV-2-specific TCRs that had been generated with the MIRA antigen-specificity platform. Breadth was defined as the fraction of unique TCRs that were SARS-CoV-2-associated. Depth was defined as the fraction of total T cells that were SARS-CoV-2-associated. Using the MIRA data, every spike-specific TCR was mapped to the spike region that the TCR reacted to and assigned to either a CD4 or a CD8 class. Log10-transformed breadth and depth values were compared by one-way ANOVA with Sidak's multiple comparisons tests. TCRdb re-hosts the immuneACCESS table, in-frame sequences only. Its copies lack some clones; in the studies checked, an unresolved V gene accounts for under half of them, and the cause for the rest is not known. The V and J calls and clone size come from that table; D and trimming were worked out from the DNA. This sample gives approximately 160,000 clones in total; around 91% of them show up just once. The ten largest clones capture 5% of the sample.

Interpreted using the paper, the time point label stands for: baseline before first vaccination. Vaccinee samples were obtained from the UK trials COV001 and COV002, which included a single-blind randomized controlled phase 2/3 trial of AZD1222 (ChAdOx1 nCoV-19) in healthy adults. For TCRbeta chain sequencing, PBMC samples were collected from trial participants at day 0 and at day 28 after the second dose. The germline V and J ends show losses of 5 bases and 2 bases respectively, and no gene match explains 12 bases of the junction. The CDR3 sequence holds 16 residues, the cysteine and phenylalanine included. The read is trimmed to its CDR3 DNA, 48 bases read in frame from base 1. The CDR1 and CDR2 encoded by the germline V gene are SGHVS and FNYEAQ. The data originate from a study of T cell responses to AZD1222 COVID-19 vaccine (dated by TCRdb to about 2021). For the study in its entirety: AZD1222 recipients given second doses at about 4 weeks or at about 12 weeks were pooled, since spike-specific TCR depth and breadth were not found to differ between the two schedules. TCR sequencing covered about 230 trial participants: 207 given two doses of AZD1222 and about 26 given two doses of MenACWY control vaccine. Enrollment into the trials was organized by age into subgroups of 18-55, 56-69 and 70-plus years, and those subgroups contained approximately 160, 26 and 62 TCR-sequenced participants, respectively.

Study-wide conclusions, independent of this receptor: Participants were mostly white British, with more females than males. The authors suggested clonal diversity may have been underestimated. Because no day 14 peak-response samples were available, the repertoires could be characterized only after the peak T cell response. Epitopes outside the regions mutated in the B.1.351 and B.1.1.7 variants were reportedly recognized by nearly half of the unique spike-specific TCRs. The whole spike protein was spanned by vaccine-associated CD4 TCRs, and dominant responses were seen in regions 160-218 and 743-854. In the small 56-69-year group, the increase in depth fell short of significance, most likely because of low power. Conclusions about previously exposed vaccinees were limited because only six AZD1222 recipients were SARS-CoV-2 seropositive at baseline. After two AZD1222 doses, spike-specific TCR breadth and depth were significantly higher than at day 0 and than in MenACWY recipients.

The rearrangement joined TRBV7-6 to TRBJ2-7; 7 of the junction bases match TRBD2. The TCR originated in an adult in good health. Here the sequenced sample was peripheral blood, taken on day 0 of AZD1222 vaccination. The DNA reads as follows: TGTGCCAGCAGCCCCCGGTGGCGGGAGTCCCCCTACGAGCAGTACTTC. The translation is CASSPRWRESPYEQYF.